This TCR beta chain originates from a study of glioma-infiltrating T cells after dendritic cell vaccination. Study context: Samples are from glioblastoma patients in Phase I and II dendritic cell vaccine trials.

V dropped 5 bases and J dropped 4; count of bases not matched to a gene: 10. Germline loops: CDR1 PRHDT, CDR2 FYEKMQ (reference sequence). The CDR3 consists of 17 residues. Repertoires were generated with immunoSEQ multiplex PCR, while TCRdb's copy carries only in-frame clones and drops some. The sample holds more than 85,000 clones, more than 75% seen once. This clone was observed a few times. This chain uses TRBV13 with TRBJ2-7, with 14 positions matching TRBD2. The receptor comes from a human donor with glioblastoma. This material consisted of blood, taken before dendritic cell vaccination. CDR3 sequence: CASSLLRLAGGVYEQYF. The DNA of the CDR3 is TGTGCCAGCAGCCTACTCAGACTAGCGGGAGGGGTTTACGAGCAGTACTTC. The full variable domain, with the rest looked up from reference TRBV13 and TRBJ2-7, is AAGVIQSPRHLIKEKRETATLKCYPIPRHDTVYWYQQGPGQDPQFLISFYEKMQSDKGSIPDRFSAQQFSDYHSELNMSSLELGDSALYFCASSLLRLAGGVYEQYFGPGTRLTVT.